The TCR beta chain under discussion was sequenced for a study of spatial heterogeneity in lung cancer (dated by TCRdb to about 2019). Broadly, across the study: Beta-chain transcripts were consistently detected in greater numbers than alpha-chain transcripts, which likely reflects a higher abundance of beta-chain transcripts. In the raw uncorrected reads, each unique combination of TCR and UMI appeared more than ten times on average. In non-small cell lung cancer, the study made a quantitative comparison of TCR alpha and beta repertoires among multiple tumor regions, matched nontumor lung and blood. Nonsynonymous mutation counts, determined by whole-exome sequencing of tumor tissue, were related to TCR repertoire features. Both alpha and beta chains were TCR-sequenced in around 230 tumor regions, fewer than 80 matched nontumor lung samples and around 54 PBMC samples obtained at surgery.

The study at large found these results: Additional single-cell paired TCR alpha and beta sequencing was considered necessary to confirm, at a functional level, the hypothesis that regional TCRs recognize regional mutations.

At least ten counts were recorded for this clonotype. This receptor's antigen is unknown. Base quality data are lacking; no much larger clone is found one base away. Taken with the paper, the label for time point translates to: sample taken at primary tumor resection. Donors were over 60 patients with early-stage, untreated non-small cell lung cancer from the lung TRACERx cohort. For TCR sequencing, whole RNA was extracted from tumor and nontumor lung tissue, or from cryopreserved PBMC samples, and no cell sorting was done. A patient was chosen for TCR sequencing only when enough RNA was available from at least two tumor regions. Before being selected, tumor and adjacent nontumor lung specimens were reviewed by a lung pathologist. CDR1 and CDR2 are read off the germline V gene as SGDLS and YYNGEE. The trim is 1 base for V and 1 base for J, with a gap of 7 bases between the germline ends. Counted from cysteine to phenylalanine, this CDR3 has 14 amino acids. Only the CDR3 portion is preserved as DNA: 42 bases, with reading frame beginning at the first base.

Library method: 5' RACE. TCRdb shows the sequencer as NextSeq 500. In the TCR library protocol, a unique molecular identifier was attached to each TCR cDNA molecule so that PCR and sequencing errors could be corrected. The original pipeline was this. TCR identification, UMI-based error correction and CDR3 extraction were performed with Decombinator tools. Expanded TCRs were defined as those above a frequency of 2 per 1,000, corresponding to the top 1% of the tumor frequency distribution. Renyi diversity was computed with the R vegan package after each repertoire had been subsampled 100 times to 5,000 TCRs. To build CDR3 similarity networks, amino acid triplet string-kernel similarity was used, and CDR3s were connected when their pairwise similarity was above 0.82. Using fastp at Q25 and MiXCR, TCRdb reprocessed the public reads and kept productive beta chains. Records with the same CDR3 protein are collapsed into one entry carrying the most frequent genes and DNA. TCRdb's processing, not the authors' own work, is the source of the V and J calls. The sample data list 2,000 or so distinct CDR3 sequences, and roughly 15% of these were observed just once. Of the sample, roughly 24% is held by the ten largest clones.

The sequence was obtained from a male donor with early-stage non-small cell lung cancer. The source material was normal lung tissue next to the tumor, sampled at surgery. This receptor chain uses TRBV9 and TRBJ2-3; no D gene is confidently identified. The nucleotides are TGTGCCAGCAGCGTATCCACAGGCACAGATACGCAGTATTTT. Its protein product is CASSVSTGTDTQYF.